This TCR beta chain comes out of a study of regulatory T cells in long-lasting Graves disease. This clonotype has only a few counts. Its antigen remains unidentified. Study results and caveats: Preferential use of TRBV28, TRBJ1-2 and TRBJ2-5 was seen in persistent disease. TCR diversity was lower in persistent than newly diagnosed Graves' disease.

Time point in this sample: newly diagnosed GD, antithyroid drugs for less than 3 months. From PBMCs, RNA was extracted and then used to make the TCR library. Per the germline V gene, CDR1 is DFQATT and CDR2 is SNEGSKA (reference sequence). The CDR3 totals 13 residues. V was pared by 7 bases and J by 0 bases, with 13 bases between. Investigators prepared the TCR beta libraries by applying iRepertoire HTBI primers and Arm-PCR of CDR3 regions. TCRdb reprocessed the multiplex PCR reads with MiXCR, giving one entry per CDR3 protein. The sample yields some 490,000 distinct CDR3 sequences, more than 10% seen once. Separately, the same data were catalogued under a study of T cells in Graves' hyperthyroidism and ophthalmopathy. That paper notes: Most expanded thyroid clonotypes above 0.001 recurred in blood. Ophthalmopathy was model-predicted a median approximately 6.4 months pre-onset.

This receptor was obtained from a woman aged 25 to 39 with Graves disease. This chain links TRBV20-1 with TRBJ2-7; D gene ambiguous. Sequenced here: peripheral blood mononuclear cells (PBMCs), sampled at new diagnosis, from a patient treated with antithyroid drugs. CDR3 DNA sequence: TGCAGTGGAGAAGCTTCCCCCTCCTACGAGCAGTACTTC. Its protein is CSGEASPSYEQYF.